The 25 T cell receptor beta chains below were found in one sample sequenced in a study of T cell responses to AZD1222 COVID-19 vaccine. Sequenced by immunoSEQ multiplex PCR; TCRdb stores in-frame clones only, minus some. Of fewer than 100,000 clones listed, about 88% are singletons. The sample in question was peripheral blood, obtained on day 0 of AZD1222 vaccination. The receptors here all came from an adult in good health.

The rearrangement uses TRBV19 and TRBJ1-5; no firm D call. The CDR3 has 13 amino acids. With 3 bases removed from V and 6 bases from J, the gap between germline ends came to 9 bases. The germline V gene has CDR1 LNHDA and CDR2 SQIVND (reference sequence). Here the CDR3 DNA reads TGTGCCAGTAGTATGGAGAGATTTCAGCCCCAGCATTTT. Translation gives CASSMERFQPQHF. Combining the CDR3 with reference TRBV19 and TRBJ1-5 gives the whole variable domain DGGITQSPKYLFRKEGQNVTLSCEQNLNHDAMYWYRQDPGQGLRLIYYSQIVNDFQKGDIAEGYSVSREKKESFPLTVTSAQKNPTAFYLCASSMERFQPQHFGDGTRLSIL.

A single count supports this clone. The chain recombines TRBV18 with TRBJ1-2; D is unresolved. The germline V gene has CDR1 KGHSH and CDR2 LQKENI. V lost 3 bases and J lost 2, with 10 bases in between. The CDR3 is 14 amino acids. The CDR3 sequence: CASSPPGSNYGYTF. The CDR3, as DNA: TGTGCCAGCTCACCCCCCGGATCGAACTATGGCTACACCTTC. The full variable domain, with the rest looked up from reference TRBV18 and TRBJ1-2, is NAGVMQNPRHLVRRRGQEARLRCSPMKGHSHVYWYRQLPEEGLKFMVYLQKENIIDESGMPKERFSAEFPKEGPSILRIQQVVRGDSAAYFCASSPPGSNYGYTFGSGTRLTVV.

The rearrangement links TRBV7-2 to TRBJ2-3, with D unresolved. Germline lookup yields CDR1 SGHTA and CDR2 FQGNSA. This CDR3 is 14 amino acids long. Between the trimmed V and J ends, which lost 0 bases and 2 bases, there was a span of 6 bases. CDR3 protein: CASSLAGVTDTQYF. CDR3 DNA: TGTGCCAGCAGCTTAGCAGGCGTCACAGATACGCAGTATTTT.

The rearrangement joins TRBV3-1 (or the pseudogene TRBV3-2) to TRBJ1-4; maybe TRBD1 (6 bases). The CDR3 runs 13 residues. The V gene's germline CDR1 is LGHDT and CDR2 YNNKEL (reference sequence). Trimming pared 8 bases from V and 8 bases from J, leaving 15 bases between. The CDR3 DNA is TGTGCCAGCCGGGGACACCCTGCCGAAAAACTGTTTTTT. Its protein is CASRGHPAEKLFF.

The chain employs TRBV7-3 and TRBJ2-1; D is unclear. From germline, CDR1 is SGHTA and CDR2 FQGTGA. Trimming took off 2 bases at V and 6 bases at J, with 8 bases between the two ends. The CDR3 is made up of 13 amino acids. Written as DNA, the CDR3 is TGTGCCAGCAGCTTAGGCCAAGGCAATGAGCAGTTCTTC. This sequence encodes CASSLGQGNEQFF.

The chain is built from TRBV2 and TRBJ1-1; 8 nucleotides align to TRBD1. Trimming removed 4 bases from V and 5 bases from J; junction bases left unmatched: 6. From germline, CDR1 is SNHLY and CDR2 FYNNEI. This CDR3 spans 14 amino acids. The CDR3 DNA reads TGTGCCAGCAGTGTCTCGGACAGGGCTACTGAAGCTTTCTTT. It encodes CASSVSDRATEAFF.

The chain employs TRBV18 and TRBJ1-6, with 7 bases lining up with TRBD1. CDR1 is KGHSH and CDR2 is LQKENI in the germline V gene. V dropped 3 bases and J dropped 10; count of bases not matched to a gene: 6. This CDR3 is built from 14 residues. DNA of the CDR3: TGTGCCAGCTCACCCTCCCAGGGGGGCTCACCCCTCCACTTT. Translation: CASSPSQGGSPLHF.

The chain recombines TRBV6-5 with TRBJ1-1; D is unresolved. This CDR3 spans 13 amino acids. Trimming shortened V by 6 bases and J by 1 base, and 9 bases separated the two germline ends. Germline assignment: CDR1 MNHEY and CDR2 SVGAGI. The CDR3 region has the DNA TGTGCCAGCAGGCGGACGGCGAACACTGAAGCTTTCTTT. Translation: CASRRTANTEAFF.

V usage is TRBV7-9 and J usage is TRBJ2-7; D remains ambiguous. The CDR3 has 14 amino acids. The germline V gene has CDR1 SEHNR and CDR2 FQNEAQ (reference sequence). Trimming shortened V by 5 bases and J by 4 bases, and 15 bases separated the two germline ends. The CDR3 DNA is TGTGCCAGCAGCAAAGCGTCTTTTTTGTACGAGCAGTACTTC. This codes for CASSKASFLYEQYF.

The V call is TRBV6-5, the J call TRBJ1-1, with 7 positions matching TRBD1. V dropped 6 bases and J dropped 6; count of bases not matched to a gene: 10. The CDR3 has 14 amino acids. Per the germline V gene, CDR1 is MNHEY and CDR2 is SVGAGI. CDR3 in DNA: TGTGCCAGCAGCGATTACAGGGGACGGGCTGAAGCTTTCTTT. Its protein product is CASSDYRGRAEAFF.

Written as DNA, the CDR3 is TGTGCCATCAGGAGGGACAATGAGCAGTTCTTC. Translation gives CAIRRDNEQFF. J is TRBJ2-1 and V is TRBV10-3, with a tentative D call TRBD2 (5 bases). V lost 6 bases, J lost 5 bases, and 5 bases lay in between. The CDR3 totals 11 residues. Germline values: CDR1 ENHRY, CDR2 SYGVKD.

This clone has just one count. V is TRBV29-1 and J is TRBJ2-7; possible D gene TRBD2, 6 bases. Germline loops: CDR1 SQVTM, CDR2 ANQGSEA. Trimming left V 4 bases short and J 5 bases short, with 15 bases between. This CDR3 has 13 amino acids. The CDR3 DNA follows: TGCAGCGTTGCGCTTGGAGGGCAGGACGAGCAGTACTTC. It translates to CSVALGGQDEQYF.

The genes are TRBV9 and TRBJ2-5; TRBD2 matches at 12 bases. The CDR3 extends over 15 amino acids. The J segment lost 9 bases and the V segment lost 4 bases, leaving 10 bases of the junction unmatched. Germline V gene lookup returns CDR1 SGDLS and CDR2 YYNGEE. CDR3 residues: CASSPRTSGAEPQYF. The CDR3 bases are TGTGCCAGCAGCCCTAGGACTAGCGGGGCCGAGCCCCAGTACTTC.

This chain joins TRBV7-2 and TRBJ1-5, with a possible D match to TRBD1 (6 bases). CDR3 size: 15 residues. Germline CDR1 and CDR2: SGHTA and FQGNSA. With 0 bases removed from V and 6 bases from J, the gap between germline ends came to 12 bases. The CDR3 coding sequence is TGTGCCAGCAGCTTAGCCAGGGGAAGGGCTCAGCCCCAGCATTTT. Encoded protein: CASSLARGRAQPQHF.

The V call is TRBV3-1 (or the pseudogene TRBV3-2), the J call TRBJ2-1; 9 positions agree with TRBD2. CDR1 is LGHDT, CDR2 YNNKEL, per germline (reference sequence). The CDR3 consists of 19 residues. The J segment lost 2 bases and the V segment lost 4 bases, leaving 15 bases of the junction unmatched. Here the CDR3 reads CASSLGRLAEMRAYNEQFF. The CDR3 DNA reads TGTGCCAGCAGCCTTGGGAGACTAGCGGAGATGCGTGCCTACAATGAGCAGTTCTTC.

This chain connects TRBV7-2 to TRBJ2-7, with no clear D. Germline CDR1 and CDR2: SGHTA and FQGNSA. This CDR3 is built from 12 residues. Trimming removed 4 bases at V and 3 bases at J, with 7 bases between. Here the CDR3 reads CASSSNFYEQYF. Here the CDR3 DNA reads TGTGCCAGCAGCTCGAACTTCTACGAGCAGTACTTC.

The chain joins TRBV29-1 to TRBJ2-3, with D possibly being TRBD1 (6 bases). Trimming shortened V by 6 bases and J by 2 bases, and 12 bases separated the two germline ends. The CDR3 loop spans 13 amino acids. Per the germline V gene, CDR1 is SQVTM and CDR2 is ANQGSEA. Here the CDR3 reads CSVTGTLTDTQYF. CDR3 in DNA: TGCAGCGTAACCGGGACACTCACAGATACGCAGTATTTT.

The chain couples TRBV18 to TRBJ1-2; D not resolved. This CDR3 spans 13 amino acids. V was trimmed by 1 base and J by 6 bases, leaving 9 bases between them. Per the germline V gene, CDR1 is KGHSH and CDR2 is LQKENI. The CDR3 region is CASSPRGGDGYTF. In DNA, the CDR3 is TGTGCCAGCTCACCACGGGGTGGCGATGGCTACACCTTC.

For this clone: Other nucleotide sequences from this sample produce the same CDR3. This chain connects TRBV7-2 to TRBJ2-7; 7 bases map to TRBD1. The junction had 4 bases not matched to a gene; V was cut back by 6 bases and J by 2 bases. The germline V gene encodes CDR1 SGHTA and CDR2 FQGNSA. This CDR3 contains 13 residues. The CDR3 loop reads CASSLGTAYEQYF. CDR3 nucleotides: TGTGCCAGCAGTCTCGGGACAGCCTACGAGCAGTACTTC. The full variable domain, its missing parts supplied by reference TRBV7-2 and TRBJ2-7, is GAGVSQSPSNKVTEKGKDVELRCDPISGHTALYWYRQSLGQGLEFLIYFQGNSAPDKSGLPSDRFSAERTGGSVSTLTIQRTQQEDSAVYLCASSLGTAYEQYFGPGTRLTVT.

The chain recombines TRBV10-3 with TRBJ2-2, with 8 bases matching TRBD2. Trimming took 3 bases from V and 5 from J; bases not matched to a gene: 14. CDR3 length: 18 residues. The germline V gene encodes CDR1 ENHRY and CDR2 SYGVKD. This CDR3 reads CAISDGGNSGTETGELFF. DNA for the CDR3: TGTGCCATCAGTGACGGGGGTAATAGCGGGACCGAAACCGGGGAGCTGTTTTTT.

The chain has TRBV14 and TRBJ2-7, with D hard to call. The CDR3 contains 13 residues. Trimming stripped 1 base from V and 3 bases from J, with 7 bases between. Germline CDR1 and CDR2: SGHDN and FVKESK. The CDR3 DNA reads TGTGCCAGCAGCCAAGTCGAATACTACGAGCAGTACTTC. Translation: CASSQVEYYEQYF.

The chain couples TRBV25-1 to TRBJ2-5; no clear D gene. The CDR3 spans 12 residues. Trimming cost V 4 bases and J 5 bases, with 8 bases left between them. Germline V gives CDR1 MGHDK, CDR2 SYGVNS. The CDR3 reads CASSAIGETQYF. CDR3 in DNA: TGTGCCAGCAGTGCCATAGGCGAGACCCAGTACTTC.

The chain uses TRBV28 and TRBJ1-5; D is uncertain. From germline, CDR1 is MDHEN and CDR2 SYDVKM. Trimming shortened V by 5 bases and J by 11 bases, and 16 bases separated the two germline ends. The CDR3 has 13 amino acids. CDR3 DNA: TGTGCCAGCAGTCTGGCCCCCTTGTCGGCCCAGCATTTT. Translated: CASSLAPLSAQHF.

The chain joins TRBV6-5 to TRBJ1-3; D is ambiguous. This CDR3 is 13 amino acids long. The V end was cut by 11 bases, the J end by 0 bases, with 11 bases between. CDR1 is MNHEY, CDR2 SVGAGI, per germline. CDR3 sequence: CACRRVSGNTIYF. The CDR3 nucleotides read TGTGCCTGCCGTCGAGTCTCTGGAAACACCATATATTTT.

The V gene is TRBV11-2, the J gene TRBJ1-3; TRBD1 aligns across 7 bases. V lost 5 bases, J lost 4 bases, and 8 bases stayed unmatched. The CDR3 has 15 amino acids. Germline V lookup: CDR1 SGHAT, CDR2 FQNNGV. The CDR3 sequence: CASSRGAGGGNTIYF. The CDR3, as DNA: TGTGCCAGCAGCCGAGGCGCAGGGGGAGGAAACACCATATATTTT.